This T cell receptor (beta chain) appears in the sequencing data of a study of blood T cell repertoires in COVID-19. The protocol was immunoSEQ multiplex PCR, while the TCRdb copy is restricted to in-frame clones and leaves out a portion. The sample holds 350,000 to 400,000 clones; less than 90% are singletons and the top ten take around 7.4%. V lost 1 base and J lost 8, with 18 bases in between. Germline CDR1 ENHRY, CDR2 SYGVKD. The length of the CDR3 is 15 residues. The genes are TRBV10-3 and TRBJ2-7, with D possibly being TRBD1 (5 bases). Sample: peripheral blood. The source is a woman aged 55-75 years with COVID-19, enrolled during active disease. This CDR3 is CAISEFGASLEKQYF. The CDR3 nucleotides are TGTGCCATCAGTGAGTTTGGGGCGTCTCTCGAAAAGCAGTACTTC.